This T cell receptor beta chain was captured in a study of glioma-infiltrating T cells. Using RNA template, CDR3s of TCR alpha and beta were amplified with iRepertoire arm-PCR. TCRdb fed the multiplex PCR reads into MiXCR, producing one record per CDR3 protein. Of fewer than 250,000 distinct CDR3 sequences in the sample, 32% were seen once. The CDR3 consists of 15 residues. The V gene lost 6 bases and the J gene lost 2 bases, with 17 bases spanning the gap. Per germline, CDR1 MNHEY and CDR2 SVGAGI. The rearrangement links TRBV6-5 to TRBJ2-7; D perhaps matches TRBD2 (6 bases). This receptor was taken from a human donor with low-grade glioma or glioblastoma, undergoing nonglioma brain surgery, or in good health (not recorded which). Source material: glioma tissue, nonneoplastic brain tissue, or PBMCs (not recorded which). CDR3 residues: CASRQELAPAYEQYF. CDR3 nucleotide sequence: TGTGCCAGCAGACAGGAACTAGCCCCAGCCTACGAGCAGTACTTC.